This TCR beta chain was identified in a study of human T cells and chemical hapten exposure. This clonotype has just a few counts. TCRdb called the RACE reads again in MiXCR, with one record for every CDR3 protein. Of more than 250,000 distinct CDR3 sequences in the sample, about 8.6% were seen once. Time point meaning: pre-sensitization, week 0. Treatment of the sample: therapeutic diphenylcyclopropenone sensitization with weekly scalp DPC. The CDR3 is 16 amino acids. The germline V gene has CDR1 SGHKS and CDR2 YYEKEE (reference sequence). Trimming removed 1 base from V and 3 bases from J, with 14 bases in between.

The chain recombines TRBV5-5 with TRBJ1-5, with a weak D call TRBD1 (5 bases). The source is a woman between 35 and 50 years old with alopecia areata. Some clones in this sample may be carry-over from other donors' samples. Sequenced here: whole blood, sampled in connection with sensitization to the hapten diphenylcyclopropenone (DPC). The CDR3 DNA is TGTGCCAGCAGCTTGTTTGGTGCAGGGCACAATCAGCCCCAGCATTTT. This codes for CASSLFGAGHNQPQHF.